The 2 T cell receptor beta chains reported below all come from one sample, sequenced in a study of cytomegalovirus exposure and HLA in healthy donors. The repertoire was sequenced with immunoSEQ multiplex PCR; TCRdb's copy has only in-frame clones and lacks some. The sample holds 200,000 to 300,000 clones, around 90% seen once. The material sequenced was PBMCs. All receptors come from a woman aged 25 to 45 in good health and CMV-seronegative.

The rearrangement joins TRBV2 to TRBJ1-1; D uncertain. Germline lookup yields CDR1 SNHLY and CDR2 FYNNEI. The V gene lost 4 bases and the J gene lost 4 bases, with 13 bases spanning the gap. The CDR3 runs 14 residues. Written as DNA, the CDR3 is TGTGCCAGCAGTGCGGCGCAGCCTCTCACTGAAGCTTTCTTT. It yields the protein CASSAAQPLTEAFF.

V is TRBV5-5 and J is TRBJ2-7; no clear D gene. The CDR3 length is 14 residues. CDR1 and CDR2 (germline): SGHKS, YYEKEE (reference sequence). V gave up 0 bases and J gave up 4 bases, with 11 bases separating them. In DNA, the CDR3 is TGTGCCAGCAGCTTGGGGCACGAAGGTTACGAGCAGTACTTC. As protein: CASSLGHEGYEQYF.